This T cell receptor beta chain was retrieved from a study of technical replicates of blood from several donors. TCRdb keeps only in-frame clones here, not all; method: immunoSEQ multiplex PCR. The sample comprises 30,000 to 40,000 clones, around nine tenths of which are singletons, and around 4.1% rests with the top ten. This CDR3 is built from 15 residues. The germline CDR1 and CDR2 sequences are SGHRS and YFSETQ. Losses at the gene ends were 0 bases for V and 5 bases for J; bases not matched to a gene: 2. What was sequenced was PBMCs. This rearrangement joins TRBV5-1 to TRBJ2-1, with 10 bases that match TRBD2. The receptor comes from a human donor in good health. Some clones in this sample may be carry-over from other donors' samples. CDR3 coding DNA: TGCGCCAGCAGCTTGGGACTAGCGGGCAACAATGAGCAGTTCTTC. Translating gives CASSLGLAGNNEQFF.